The 32 T cell receptor beta chains given below trace back to one sample, sequenced in a study of read filtering for tumor transcriptome and immune sequencing. From 400 to 450 ng of RNA, a library with molecular barcoded alpha/delta and beta/gamma adaptors was made. TCRdb reprocessed the reads via MiXCR and lists one record per CDR3 protein. The sample yields 20,000 to 30,000 distinct CDR3 sequences, 20% to 25% seen once. Sequenced: a population of CD138-negative cells sorted from bone marrow. These receptors originate from a donor at least 40 years old with multiple myeloma.

This clonotype was seen ten or more times. This CDR3 is CASSHHYRGPYEQYF. DNA of the CDR3: TGTGCCAGCAGCCACCACTACAGGGGGCCCTACGAGCAGTACTTC. The rearrangement joins TRBV7-2 to TRBJ2-7, with TRBD1 matching 9 bases. The V gene end was trimmed by 5 bases and the J gene end by 2 bases; junction bases not matched to a gene: 7. This CDR3 comprises 15 residues. Germline-derived CDR1 and CDR2 are SGHTA and FQGNSA.

Concerning this clonotype: This sequence may be a read error, since a much larger clone differs from it by one base. The chain couples TRBV6-1 to TRBJ2-1; 7 positions match TRBD1. The length of the CDR3 is 17 residues. The germline gives CDR1 MNHNS, CDR2 SASEGT. The CDR3 region has the DNA TGTGCCAGCAATCACCACAGGGGATCAGGGTCCTACAATGAGCAGCTCTTC. Its protein is CASNHHRGSGSYNEQLF.

This clonotype appeared many times. The CDR3 DNA reads as TGTGCCAGCAGTGGTGCGGGAGGGCCTGACACCGGGGAGCTGTTTTTT. Encoded protein: CASSGAGGPDTGELFF. The J gene is TRBJ2-2, the V gene TRBV25-1; 9 bases agree with TRBD2. Germline-derived CDR1 and CDR2 are MGHDK and SYGVNS. After removal of 4 bases from V and 3 bases from J, the junction contained 6 bases not matched to a gene. The CDR3 sequence is 16 residues long.

This clonotype was detected many times. The V and J genes are TRBV28 and TRBJ2-7, with 8 bases fitting TRBD2. V shed 1 base, J shed 0 bases, and the junction held 2 bases outside the gene matches. The CDR3 contains 15 residues. Germline V lookup: CDR1 MDHEN, CDR2 SYDVKM. As DNA, the CDR3 is TGTGCCAGCAGTTTATCGAGCGGGGGCTCCTACGAGCAGTACTTC. Residues: CASSLSSGGSYEQYF.

This clonotype was found many times. The chain links TRBV25-1 to TRBJ2-7, with D unresolved. V was trimmed by 3 bases and J by 1 base, leaving 10 bases between them. Germline values: CDR1 MGHDK, CDR2 SYGVNS. The length of the CDR3 is 14 residues. The CDR3 DNA reads TGTGCCAGCAGTGATGGTATACTATCCTACGAGCAGTACTTC. This gives the protein CASSDGILSYEQYF.

In its sample, this clonotype was seen many times. The J gene is TRBJ2-3, the V gene TRBV20-1, with 7 positions matching TRBD2. Trimming cost V 6 bases and J 9 bases; bases outside gene matches: 12. The CDR3 contains 13 residues. From germline, CDR1 is DFQATT and CDR2 SNEGSKA (reference sequence). CDR3 bases: TGCAGTGCGAGTCAAACGGGGGGAACCACGCAGTATTTT. It is translated as CSASQTGGTTQYF.

There are many counts of this clonotype. V usage is TRBV2 and J usage is TRBJ2-4; tentatively, D is TRBD2 (5 bases). Germline V CDR1 and CDR2: SNHLY, FYNNEI. The ends were cut back, 9 bases at V and 0 bases at J, with 15 bases in the middle. The CDR3 contains 15 residues. The CDR3 nucleotides are TGTGCCAGTAGCCTGGACGGGATAGCCAAAAACATTCAGTACTTC. Protein: CASSLDGIAKNIQYF.

This clonotype occurred many times. The chain joins TRBV19 to TRBJ2-7, with a tentative D call TRBD2 (5 bases). The germline V and J ends were trimmed by 4 bases and 0 bases, with 10 bases remaining between them. CDR1 and CDR2 (germline): LNHDA, SQIVND (reference sequence). This CDR3 has 14 residues. The CDR3 loop is CASSTRAGSYEQYF. The CDR3 nucleotides are TGTGCCAGTAGTACGAGGGCCGGCTCCTACGAGCAGTACTTC.

This clonotype was counted ten times or more. J is TRBJ2-3 and V is TRBV7-8; D call uncertain. CDR3 length equals 13 residues. The germline gives CDR1 SGHVS, CDR2 FQNEAQ. Trimming shortened V by 6 bases and J by 5 bases, and 12 bases separated the two germline ends. The CDR3 here is CASRTAAVDTQYF. The CDR3 DNA reads TGTGCCAGCAGAACCGCTGCCGTAGATACGCAGTATTTT.

This clonotype showed up many times. The chain joins TRBV20-1 to TRBJ2-7; 14 bases align to TRBD2. Trimming took 3 bases from V and 7 from J; bases not matched to a gene: 5. Germline V CDR1 and CDR2: DFQATT, SNEGSKA (reference sequence). CDR3 length: 14 residues. CDR3 sequence (DNA): TGCAGTGCTAGGCCGGGACTAGCGGGAGTGGAGCAGTACTTC. This gives the protein CSARPGLAGVEQYF.

This clonotype was observed many times. The chain recombines TRBV5-6 with TRBJ2-3, with 14 bases fitting TRBD2. Germline V gene lookup returns CDR1 SGHDT and CDR2 YYEEEE. The CDR3 totals 19 residues. V shed 5 bases, J shed 2 bases, and the junction held 13 bases outside the gene matches. CDR3 in amino acids: CASRVLGTSGSGATDTQYF. The CDR3 DNA reads as TGTGCCAGCAGAGTTCTCGGGACTAGCGGGAGTGGGGCCACAGATACGCAGTATTTT.

Many counts were recorded for this clonotype. Compared with germline, one end of the junction differs, possibly owing to a read error. The DNA for the CDR3 is TGTGCTAGCAGCTTAGGTAGTCCGGGAAGGGGCTACAATGAGCAGTTCTTC. It yields the protein CASSLGSPGRGYNEQFF. The V and J genes are TRBV7-7 and TRBJ2-1; D possibly matches TRBD1 or TRBD2 (5 bases each). CDR3 size: 17 residues. Germline-derived CDR1 and CDR2 are SSHAT and FNYEAQ (reference sequence).

This rearrangement joins TRBV5-1 to TRBJ2-7, with 11 bases fitting TRBD2. The CDR3 runs 13 residues. CDR1 SGHRS and CDR2 YFSETQ come from the germline V gene. Trimming cost V 5 bases and J 3 bases; bases outside gene matches: 1. The CDR3 bases are TGCGCCAGCAGAGGACTAGCGGGCTACGAGCAGTACTTC. This sequence encodes CASRGLAGYEQYF.

This clonotype was picked up many times. The chain carries TRBV29-1 and TRBJ2-7; 7 bases fit TRBD2. The ends lost 8 bases at V and 6 bases at J; junction bases unmatched: 7. CDR1 and CDR2 from the germline V gene are SQVTM and ANQGSEA. This CDR3 region has 11 residues. In DNA, the CDR3 is TGCAGCCTCCGGGAGCGGGGCGAGCAGTACTTC. As protein: CSLRERGEQYF.

This clonotype was seen many times. V and J are TRBV2 and TRBJ2-1; 7 bases agree with TRBD2. V lost 7 bases, J lost 2 bases, and 8 bases stayed unmatched. The V gene's germline CDR1 is SNHLY and CDR2 FYNNEI. The CDR3 runs to 15 residues. The CDR3 loop reads CASISGRVPYNEQFF. Written as DNA, the CDR3 is TGTGCCAGCATTAGCGGGCGTGTTCCCTACAATGAGCAGTTCTTC. Full variable domain (remainder filled in from reference TRBV2 and TRBJ2-1): EPEVTQTPSHQVTQMGQEVILRCVPISNHLYFYWYRQILGQKVEFLVSFYNNEISEKSEIFDDQFSVERPDGSNFTLKIRSTKLEDSAMYFCASISGRVPYNEQFFGPGTRLTVL.

The sample holds many counts of this clonotype. The chain recombines TRBV7-9 with TRBJ1-2; D unresolved. CDR3 length: 13 amino acids. V lost 4 bases to trimming and J lost 4 bases, with 10 bases between them. Per the germline V gene, CDR1 is SEHNR and CDR2 is FQNEAQ (reference sequence). Here the CDR3 DNA reads TGTGCCAGCAGCTCGGTCATTGGCTATGGCTACACCTTC. Its protein product is CASSSVIGYGYTF.

This clonotype was counted between two and nine times. The chain employs TRBV20-1 and TRBJ1-1; 8 nucleotides align to TRBD1. V gave up 6 bases and J gave up 1 base; unmatched junction bases: 13. CDR1 is DFQATT and CDR2 is SNEGSKA in the germline V gene (reference sequence). The CDR3 is 16 amino acids. DNA for the CDR3: TGCAGTGCCACTAGATGGACAGGGCGGGCGAACACTGAAGCTTTCTTT. Protein product: CSATRWTGRANTEAFF.

V gene TRBV12-3 or TRBV12-4 combines with J gene TRBJ1-1; the D is unclear. Trimming pared 3 bases from V and 13 bases from J, leaving 15 bases between. This CDR3 spans 12 amino acids. The CDR3: CASSLGQDAVFF. The CDR3 DNA reads as TGTGCCAGCAGTTTGGGCCAAGATGCAGTTTTCTTT.

This clonotype was found many times. V gene TRBV20-1 combines with J gene TRBJ2-7, with TRBD2 as a possible D gene (6 bases). Germline loops: CDR1 DFQATT, CDR2 SNEGSKA (reference sequence). This CDR3 comprises 15 residues. V was pared by 3 bases and J by 4 bases, with 19 bases between. For the CDR3, the DNA is TGCAGTGCTAGCCGGGTAGGGACTCAACCTTACGAGCAGTACTTC. Translating it yields CSASRVGTQPYEQYF.

In this sample, this clonotype turned up many times. This sequence joins TRBV11-2 and TRBJ2-6; D unclear. CDR1 SGHAT and CDR2 FQNNGV come from the germline V gene. The CDR3 spans 15 residues. Between the trimmed V and J ends, which lost 0 bases and 0 bases, there was a span of 3 bases. CDR3 protein: CASSLDSSGANVLTF. The DNA for the CDR3 is TGTGCCAGCAGCTTAGACAGCTCTGGGGCCAACGTCCTGACTTTC.

This clonotype came up many times. The rearrangement links TRBV3-1 to TRBJ2-1; possibly TRBD1 for D (5 bases). CDR3 size: 15 residues. Germline V CDR1 and CDR2: LGHDT, YNNKEL (reference sequence). V lost 4 bases and J 5 bases, leaving 15 bases between the germline ends. The CDR3 reads CASSPGKGIHNEQFF. DNA of the CDR3: TGTGCCAGCAGCCCAGGGAAGGGGATACACAATGAGCAGTTCTTC.

This clonotype was observed many times. This chain joins TRBV20-1 and TRBJ2-7, with unresolved D. Per germline, CDR1 DFQATT and CDR2 SNEGSKA (reference sequence). The CDR3 runs to 9 residues. Trimming pared 7 bases from V and 6 bases from J, leaving 7 bases between. For the CDR3, the DNA is TGCAGTGGGTGTTTCGAGCAGTACTTC. Amino acids: CSGCFEQYF.

This clonotype was counted only a few times. The V and J genes are TRBV28 and TRBJ2-7; no firm D call. The germline V gene encodes CDR1 MDHEN and CDR2 SYDVKM. V shed 3 bases and J shed 1 base, with 22 bases lying between them. The CDR3 has 18 residues. The CDR3 loop is CASSLSARFFSYSYEQYF. The DNA for the CDR3 is TGTGCCAGCAGTTTGAGTGCTAGGTTCTTCTCCTATTCCTACGAGCAGTACTTC.

This clonotype was picked up many times. The chain has TRBV20-1 and TRBJ1-5; D possibly corresponds to TRBD1 (6 bases). The CDR3 loop spans 17 amino acids. V was trimmed by 0 bases and J by 3 bases, leaving 18 bases between them. Per the germline V gene, CDR1 is DFQATT and CDR2 is SNEGSKA (reference sequence). CDR3 region: CSARDSGGRYNNQPQHF. The CDR3 nucleotides are TGCAGTGCTAGAGACTCGGGGGGGCGATACAACAATCAGCCCCAGCATTTT.

The sample holds one count of this clonotype. This sequence may be a read error, since a much larger clone differs from it by one base. The V gene is TRBV7-2, the J gene TRBJ2-3; D is unresolved. The CDR3 spans 15 residues. Germline V lookup: CDR1 SGHTA, CDR2 FQGNSA. Between the trimmed V and J ends, which lost 2 bases and 7 bases, there was a span of 16 bases. In DNA, the CDR3 is TGTGCCAGCAGCTTAACGAGTTATGGGTCAAATACGCAGTATTTT. Residues: CASSLTSYGSNTQYF.

Ten or more counts support this clonotype. The genes are TRBV7-9 and TRBJ2-5; 12 nucleotides align to TRBD2. With V trimmed by 1 base and J by 5 bases, 5 bases remained unmatched. The CDR3 consists of 16 residues. Germline CDR1 reads SEHNR; CDR2 reads FQNEAQ (reference sequence). Written as DNA, the CDR3 is TGTGCCAGCAGCTTAGGACTAGCGGGAGAGTGGGAGACCCAGTACTTC. Encoded protein: CASSLGLAGEWETQYF.

This clonotype was detected many times. V is TRBV7-9 and J is TRBJ2-1; TRBD2 is a possible D gene (5 bases). V lost 4 bases to trimming and J lost 10 bases, with 11 bases between them. Germline V gene sequence: CDR1 SEHNR, CDR2 FQNEAQ (reference sequence). The CDR3 spans 12 residues. CDR3 DNA sequence: TGTGCCAGCAGCTCGGACTGGCCCGAGCAGTTCTTC. It yields the protein CASSSDWPEQFF.

This rearrangement joins TRBV12-3 or TRBV12-4 to TRBJ2-2; maybe TRBD1 (5 bases). This CDR3 is 14 amino acids long. Trimming took off 6 bases at V and 1 base at J, with 9 bases between the two ends. The CDR3 nucleotides are TGTGCCAGCAGCCTACAGGAGAACACCGGGGAGCTGTTTTTT. This encodes CASSLQENTGELFF.

The sample holds many counts of this clonotype. This rearrangement joins TRBV19 to TRBJ1-1; weak D call: TRBD1 (6 bases). Trimming removed 7 bases at V and 5 bases at J, with 17 bases between. Germline V gene sequence: CDR1 LNHDA, CDR2 SQIVND (reference sequence). This CDR3 has 14 amino acids. CDR3 bases: TGTGCCAGTACCGTGAGGCCCCAGGGGACTGAAGCTTTCTTT. Its translation: CASTVRPQGTEAFF. The full variable domain, in which reference TRBV19 and TRBJ1-1 provide the parts outside the CDR3, is DGGITQSPKYLFRKEGQNVTLSCEQNLNHDAMYWYRQDPGQGLRLIYYSQIVNDFQKGDIAEGYSVSREKKESFPLTVTSAQKNPTAFYLCASTVRPQGTEAFFGQGTRLTVV.

There are many counts of this clonotype. The V call is TRBV4-1, the J call TRBJ2-7; the match to TRBD2 covers 16 bases. V lost 0 bases to trimming and J lost 5 bases; unmatched junction nucleotides: 13. The CDR3 consists of 20 residues. Per the germline V gene, CDR1 is MGHRA and CDR2 is YSYEKL. CDR3 DNA sequence: TGCGCCAGCAGCCAAGAAGCACCCGGGACTAGCGGGAGGGCCAGGGACGAGCAGTACTTC. It specifies CASSQEAPGTSGRARDEQYF.

The sample holds many counts of this clonotype. The chain combines TRBV7-3 with TRBJ1-2; unclear D gene. With 2 bases removed from V and 4 bases from J, the gap between germline ends came to 14 bases. Germline V gene sequence: CDR1 SGHTA, CDR2 FQGTGA. The CDR3 has 15 amino acids. The CDR3 sequence: CASSLSDRAPYGYTF. The DNA for the CDR3 is TGTGCCAGCAGCTTATCGGACCGAGCTCCCTATGGCTACACCTTC.

This clonotype was observed many times. The V gene is TRBV3-1, the J gene TRBJ2-2; TRBD2 matches at 10 bases. This CDR3 spans 17 amino acids. In germline, CDR1 is LGHDT, CDR2 YNNKEL (reference sequence). V was pared by 4 bases and J by 4 bases, with 9 bases of the junction left unmatched. The CDR3 reads CASSLRLAGDSTGELFF. In DNA, the CDR3 is TGTGCCAGCAGCCTTCGTCTAGCGGGAGATAGCACCGGGGAGCTGTTTTTT. Combining the CDR3 with reference TRBV3-1 and TRBJ2-2 gives the whole variable domain DTAVSQTPKYLVTQMGNDKSIKCEQNLGHDTMYWYKQDSKKFLKIMFSYNNKELIINETVPNRFSPKSPDKAHLNLHINSLELGDSAVYFCASSLRLAGDSTGELFFGEGSRLTVL.